This TCR beta chain was captured in a study of blood T cell repertoires in COVID-19. Study details: Acute-phase and convalescent COVID-19 samples originated in the United States, Italy and Spain. T cells, B-cell-depleted T cells, or PBMCs provided the cDNA or gDNA that served as material.

Original methodology: Amplifying reference gene primers gave estimates of nucleated cell counts. Only in-frame clones appear in the TCRdb table, and some are missing; sequencing was by immunoSEQ multiplex PCR. V and J calls plus clone size are reproduced from that table; the DNA served to infer D and trimming. Counted here are 100,000 to 150,000 clones, about 70% occurring once; the ten biggest clones make up around 6%. Followed over time, Seattle patients had been enrolled while infection was active. Germline V gene lookup returns CDR1 SGHAT and CDR2 FQNNGV. Trimming took 2 bases from V and 1 from J; bases not matched to a gene: 4. The CDR3 has 16 amino acids.

The chain is built from TRBV11-2 and TRBJ2-3; TRBD2 aligns across 9 bases. The source material was peripheral blood. The clonotype comes from a man older than 75 with COVID-19, enrolled during active disease. The CDR3 spells CASSLLAGSGTDTQYF. CDR3 nucleotide sequence: TGTGCCAGCAGCTTACTAGCGGGGTCGGGCACAGATACGCAGTATTTT. Complete variable domain (other parts from reference TRBV11-2 and TRBJ2-3): EAGVAQSPRYKIIEKRQSVAFWCNPISGHATLYWYQQILGQGPKLLIQFQNNGVVDDSQLPKDRFSAERLKGVDSTLKIQPAKLEDSAVYLCASSLLAGSGTDTQYFGPGTRLTVL.